The 5 T cell receptor beta chains listed next were all sequenced from one sample in a study of beta chain features in type 1 diabetes. Expressed TCRB transcripts were sequenced because the isolated RNA had all been reverse transcribed beforehand. TCRdb's table, derived via immunoSEQ multiplex PCR, lists solely in-frame clones and lacks some. The sample lists just over 600,000 clones; roughly a sixth were seen once. The specimen was naive CD4+ T cells from blood. The receptors were gathered from a man in his late teens or twenties in good health.

The gene calls are TRBV13 and TRBJ1-4; D possibly corresponds to TRBD1 (5 bases). The CDR3 extends over 14 amino acids. The V end was cut by 4 bases, the J end by 5 bases, with 11 bases between. Per the germline V gene, CDR1 is PRHDT and CDR2 is FYEKMQ (reference sequence). The CDR3 sequence: CASSYGHSNEKLFF. The CDR3 DNA follows: TGTGCCAGCAGCTACGGACATAGCAATGAAAAACTGTTTTTT.

The chain uses TRBV12-5 and TRBJ2-7; the D is unclear. The CDR3 runs 13 residues. Trimming stripped 6 bases from V and 7 bases from J, with 16 bases between. Germline V lookup: CDR1 LGHNT, CDR2 FRNRAP. The CDR3: CASGPGPMTEQYF. The CDR3 DNA is TGTGCTAGTGGCCCTGGGCCCATGACGGAGCAGTACTTC.

V is TRBV30 and J is TRBJ1-2, with a weak D call TRBD1 (6 bases). CDR1 and CDR2 (germline): GTSNPN, SVGIG (reference sequence). The CDR3 loop spans 17 amino acids. V was trimmed by 2 bases and J by 0 bases, leaving 19 bases between them. CDR3 protein: CAWSSARWGRANYGYTF. In DNA form, the CDR3 reads TGTGCCTGGAGTTCGGCCCGGTGGGGGCGAGCTAACTATGGCTACACCTTC.

The chain carries TRBV15 and TRBJ1-5; no reliable D call. The CDR3 is made up of 12 amino acids. The V gene's germline CDR1 is LNHNV and CDR2 YYDKDF (reference sequence). V lost 8 bases and J 4 bases, leaving 9 bases between the germline ends. As DNA, the CDR3 is TGTGCCACCGGCGGCCAGAATCAGCCCCAGCATTTT. Protein: CATGGQNQPQHF.

This chain joins TRBV4-2 and TRBJ2-7; D gene uncertain. This CDR3 region has 14 residues. Germline loops: CDR1 LGHNA, CDR2 YNFKEQ. With 0 bases removed from V and 0 bases from J, the gap between germline ends came to 6 bases. The CDR3 reads CASSQDIYSYEQYF. CDR3 DNA: TGTGCCAGCAGCCAAGACATATACTCCTACGAGCAGTACTTC.